These 29 T cell receptor beta chains originate from one sample sequenced in a study of blood T cell repertoires in COVID-19. Produced via immunoSEQ multiplex PCR; TCRdb's table is partial and in-frame only. This sample carries 110,000 to 150,000 clones, about 87% of them seen once, and the ten largest clones take approximately 10%. The sequenced sample was PBMCs or T cells enriched from blood (not recorded which). All receptors come from a man aged 60 to 69 who had recovered from COVID-19.

The chain recombines TRBV5-4 with TRBJ2-2, with 8 nucleotides matching TRBD1. This CDR3 contains 15 residues. Germline CDR1 is SGHNT and CDR2 is YYREEE (reference sequence). V shed 4 bases and J 6 bases; nucleotides not matched to a gene: 8. The CDR3 DNA sequence: TGTGCCAGCAGCCATACAGACAGGGGCCCCGGGGAGCTGTTTTTT. Translating it yields CASSHTDRGPGELFF.

The chain is built from TRBV18 and TRBJ1-2; 8 bases fit TRBD1. The CDR3 runs to 16 residues. Germline trimming cut 3 bases from V and 0 bases from J; bases unmatched to any gene: 6. The germline V gene encodes CDR1 KGHSH and CDR2 LQKENI. For the CDR3, the DNA is TGTGCCAGCTCACCGATAGGGACAGGAGCTAACTATGGCTACACCTTC. Translated: CASSPIGTGANYGYTF.

The chain joins TRBV30 to TRBJ1-1; a weak D match, TRBD1 (5 bases). The V end was cut by 4 bases, the J end by 5 bases, with 14 bases between. Germline-derived CDR1 and CDR2 are GTSNPN and SVGIG (reference sequence). This CDR3 region has 13 residues. CDR3 bases: TGTGCCTGGACCAGCTCAGGGAGGACTGAAGCTTTCTTT. Protein product: CAWTSSGRTEAFF.

This clone appeared a few times. CDR3 sequence reads: CASSLVGPETQYF. The CDR3 nucleotides read TGTGCCAGCAGTTTGGTGGGGCCAGAGACCCAGTACTTC. This chain uses TRBV28 with TRBJ2-5; a weak D match, TRBD1 (5 bases). The length of the CDR3 is 13 residues. V lost 3 bases, J lost 4 bases, and 9 bases lay in between. CDR1 MDHEN and CDR2 SYDVKM come from the germline V gene.

This clone turned up a few times. The chain links TRBV28 to TRBJ2-7; the D gene is possibly TRBD1 (6 bases). The CDR3 sequence is 13 residues long. Germline CDR1 and CDR2: MDHEN and SYDVKM. Trimming took off 5 bases at V and 3 bases at J, with 11 bases between the two ends. The CDR3 nucleotides read TGTGCCAGCAGTCCACTGGACAGCTACGAGCAGTACTTC. It yields the protein CASSPLDSYEQYF.

The chain carries TRBV5-1 and TRBJ2-7, with 9 bases lining up with TRBD2. The CDR3 consists of 14 residues. Germline values: CDR1 SGHRS, CDR2 YFSETQ. The V segment lost 0 bases and the J segment 4 bases; nucleotides outside the gene matches: 2. For the CDR3, the DNA is TGCGCCAGCAGCTTGGGTAGCGGGGGTTACGAGCAGTACTTC. Its translation: CASSLGSGGYEQYF.

The chain recombines TRBV2 with TRBJ2-7, with 8 bases that match TRBD1. Unmatched junction bases numbered 13, after V lost 6 bases and J lost 6 bases. The CDR3 spans 15 residues. Germline CDR1 and CDR2: SNHLY and FYNNEI. The CDR3 here is CASSPRRQGAGEQYF. In DNA form, the CDR3 reads TGTGCCAGCAGCCCGAGGCGGCAGGGGGCGGGCGAGCAGTACTTC.

The V call is TRBV18, the J call TRBJ2-7; weak D call: TRBD2 (6 bases). V dropped 5 bases and J dropped 0 bases, with 11 bases sitting between them. This CDR3 is 14 amino acids long. Germline CDR1 reads KGHSH; CDR2 reads LQKENI. CDR3 region: CASSGGLTSYEQYF. The CDR3 region has the DNA TGTGCCAGCTCAGGGGGGTTGACCTCCTACGAGCAGTACTTC.

The chain uses TRBV7-9 and TRBJ2-7; TRBD2 matches at 7 bases. The V gene end was trimmed by 1 base and the J gene end by 7 bases; junction bases not matched to a gene: 4. CDR1 SEHNR and CDR2 FQNEAQ come from the germline V gene (reference sequence). This CDR3 is 13 amino acids long. In DNA form, the CDR3 reads TGTGCCAGCAGCTTAGATTGGGGGGGTGAGCAGTACTTC. Its protein product is CASSLDWGGEQYF.

The gene calls are TRBV5-8 and TRBJ1-3, with a weak D call TRBD1 (6 bases). The CDR3 runs 15 residues. Trimming stripped 1 base from V and 0 bases from J, with 8 bases between. Germline CDR1 reads SGHTS; CDR2 reads YDEGEE. CDR3 amino acids: CASSLQGSSGNTIYF. Here the CDR3 DNA reads TGTGCCAGCAGCTTGCAGGGGAGCTCTGGAAACACCATATATTTT.

The chain carries TRBV7-9 and TRBJ2-7, with 7 nucleotides matching TRBD1. Germline assignment: CDR1 SEHNR and CDR2 FQNEAQ (reference sequence). Germline trimming cut 5 bases from V and 3 bases from J; bases unmatched to any gene: 10. The CDR3 is 15 amino acids. The DNA of the CDR3 is TGTGCCAGCAGCGCACAGGACAGGAAGGTCTACGAGCAGTACTTC. Its translation: CASSAQDRKVYEQYF.

The rearrangement links TRBV27 to TRBJ2-5; 7 bases line up with TRBD2. From germline, CDR1 is MNHEY and CDR2 SMNVEV (reference sequence). J was trimmed by 5 bases and V by 6 bases; bases with no gene match: 9. The CDR3 consists of 14 residues. CDR3 sequence reads: CASRKPGTKETQYF. CDR3 nucleotide sequence: TGTGCCAGCAGAAAGCCAGGGACTAAGGAGACCCAGTACTTC.

The V call is TRBV5-1, the J call TRBJ2-7, with 9 bases identical to TRBD1. This CDR3 spans 14 amino acids. Looked up from germline, CDR1 is SGHRS and CDR2 is YFSETQ. Trimming at V came to 0 bases and at J to 7 bases, leaving 5 bases not matched to a gene. The chain's CDR3 is CASSLGDRESEQYF. In DNA form, the CDR3 reads TGCGCCAGCAGCTTGGGGGACAGGGAATCAGAGCAGTACTTC.

This clone is a singleton in its sample. The genes are TRBV6-1 and TRBJ1-4; no definite D call. This CDR3 contains 12 residues. Per germline, CDR1 MNHNS and CDR2 SASEGT. The V end lost 3 bases, the J end lost 8 bases, and 7 bases lay between the germline ends. CDR3 residues: CASSDFGEKLFF. The CDR3 nucleotides read TGTGCCAGCAGTGATTTTGGCGAAAAACTGTTTTTT.

The genes are TRBV5-8 and TRBJ2-7; 9 nucleotides agree with TRBD1. There are 16 residues in the CDR3. The germline V gene has CDR1 SGHTS and CDR2 YDEGEE. The ends lost 5 bases at V and 3 bases at J; junction bases unmatched: 12. CDR3 sequence reads: CASRPADRGLNYEQYF. The DNA for the CDR3 is TGTGCCAGCAGACCGGCGGACAGGGGACTAAACTACGAGCAGTACTTC.

V is TRBV19 and J is TRBJ2-2, with a tentative D call TRBD1 (5 bases). Germline V gene lookup returns CDR1 LNHDA and CDR2 SQIVND (reference sequence). The CDR3 spans 14 residues. The V and J ends lost 5 bases and 1 base respectively, with 8 bases between them. CDR3 residues: CASSSQGNTGELFF. The CDR3 DNA is TGTGCCAGTAGTTCGCAGGGGAACACCGGGGAGCTGTTTTTT.

This clone was observed once. The J gene is TRBJ1-6, the V gene TRBV6-1, with TRBD1 matching 10 bases. V trimming: 2 bases; J trimming: 9 bases; junction bases outside the gene matches: 4. Germline CDR1 MNHNS, CDR2 SASEGT. The CDR3 is 15 residues long. The CDR3 loop is CASSERDRGSSPLHF. The DNA for the CDR3 is TGTGCCAGCAGTGAAAGGGACAGGGGCAGTTCACCCCTCCACTTT.

The V call is TRBV9, the J call TRBJ2-1, with TRBD1 as a possible D gene (6 bases). Germline loops: CDR1 SGDLS, CDR2 YYNGEE. This CDR3 contains 14 residues. Trimming removed 4 bases from V and 5 bases from J, with 13 bases in between. The CDR3 DNA reads TGTGCCAGCAGCCTGTCAGGGGCTGACAATGAGCAGTTCTTC. Amino acid sequence: CASSLSGADNEQFF.

The chain links TRBV7-9 to TRBJ1-4; D call uncertain. Trimming pared 1 base from V and 2 bases from J, leaving 8 bases between. Looked up from germline, CDR1 is SEHNR and CDR2 is FQNEAQ (reference sequence). The CDR3 runs to 15 residues. CDR3 sequence (DNA): TGTGCCAGCAGCTTAGGAGGTGGTACTAATGAAAAACTGTTTTTT. Amino acids: CASSLGGGTNEKLFF. The whole variable domain, remainder taken from reference TRBV7-9 and TRBJ1-4, is DTGVSQNPRHKITKRGQNVTFRCDPISEHNRLYWYRQTLGQGPEFLTYFQNEAQLEKSRLLSDRFSAERPKGSFSTLEIQRTEQGDSAMYLCASSLGGGTNEKLFFGSGTQLSVL.

This chain connects TRBV3-1 (or the pseudogene TRBV3-2) to TRBJ2-5; 11 positions agree with TRBD1. Unmatched junction bases numbered 6, after V lost 4 bases and J lost 2 bases. CDR3 size: 16 residues. Germline V gene data show CDR1 as LGHDT and CDR2 as YNNKEL (reference sequence). The DNA for the CDR3 is TGTGCCAGCAGCCTCGGGACAGGGGGGAGGCAAGAGACCCAGTACTTC. Amino acid sequence: CASSLGTGGRQETQYF.

This clone appeared a few times. Here the CDR3 reads CSVESREGTGELFF. CDR3 in DNA: TGCAGCGTTGAAAGCAGGGAGGGGACCGGGGAGCTGTTTTTT. V usage is TRBV29-1 and J usage is TRBJ2-2; 7 bases map to TRBD2. In germline, CDR1 is SQVTM, CDR2 ANQGSEA. The CDR3 sequence is 14 residues long. V trimming: 2 bases; J trimming: 5 bases; junction bases outside the gene matches: 5.

The chain carries TRBV6-1 and TRBJ2-3; TRBD2 is a possible D gene (5 bases). The V gene's germline CDR1 is MNHNS and CDR2 SASEGT. V lost 4 bases and J 2 bases, leaving 16 bases between the germline ends. The CDR3 runs 16 residues. The CDR3 nucleotides are TGTGCCAGCAGTGTCCGGGGTTTTGGGGACACAGATACGCAGTATTTT. Protein product: CASSVRGFGDTDTQYF.

This clone was picked up one time. V gene TRBV15 combines with J gene TRBJ2-1; TRBD2 aligns across 8 bases. CDR3 length: 15 amino acids. Trimming cost V 5 bases and J 4 bases; bases outside gene matches: 7. In germline, CDR1 is LNHNV, CDR2 YYDKDF (reference sequence). The CDR3 DNA reads as TGTGCCACCAGCCCAGCGGGAGTGGGTTACAATGAGCAGTTCTTC. This sequence encodes CATSPAGVGYNEQFF.

Only one count was recorded for this clone. This rearrangement joins TRBV2 to TRBJ1-5; the D is unclear. V lost 6 bases, J lost 10 bases, and 10 bases lay in between. In germline, CDR1 is SNHLY, CDR2 FYNNEI. The CDR3 loop spans 11 amino acids. The CDR3 loop is CASRARGPQHF. In nucleotides, the CDR3 is TGTGCCAGCAGAGCCCGGGGACCCCAGCATTTT.

This clone was found a few times. The chain has TRBV29-1 and TRBJ1-3, with unresolved D. The CDR3 is 14 residues long. V shed 2 bases and J shed 0 bases, with 8 bases lying between them. Germline V gene sequence: CDR1 SQVTM, CDR2 ANQGSEA. The CDR3 spells CSVESQASGNTIYF. DNA of the CDR3: TGCAGCGTTGAAAGCCAGGCCTCTGGAAACACCATATATTTT.

The chain combines TRBV5-1 with TRBJ1-2, with no clear D. This CDR3 comprises 15 residues. CDR1 and CDR2 (germline): SGHRS, YFSETQ. V lost 0 bases and J 0 bases, leaving 9 bases between the germline ends. The CDR3 DNA is TGCGCCAGCAGCTTGGACTCCACCACTAACTATGGCTACACCTTC. It specifies CASSLDSTTNYGYTF.

V gene TRBV28 combines with J gene TRBJ1-5; a possible D gene is TRBD1 (6 bases). The CDR3 is made up of 13 amino acids. Trimming took off 6 bases at V and 6 bases at J, with 12 bases between the two ends. CDR1 MDHEN and CDR2 SYDVKM come from the germline V gene. The CDR3 nucleotides read TGTGCCAGCAGGGGAGGGGGATCTCAGCCCCAGCATTTT. Amino acid sequence: CASRGGGSQPQHF. Using reference TRBV28 and TRBJ1-5 for the parts outside the CDR3, the full variable domain is DVKVTQSSRYLVKRTGEKVFLECVQDMDHENMFWYRQDPGLGLRLIYFSYDVKMKEKGDIPEGYSVSREKKERFSLILESASTNQTSMYLCASRGGGSQPQHFGDGTRLSIL.

This clone was picked up a small number of times. The chain combines TRBV10-3 with TRBJ2-1; 7 bases align to TRBD1. CDR1 is ENHRY and CDR2 is SYGVKD in the germline V gene. The trim removed 6 bases at V and 7 bases at J, leaving 6 bases unmatched. The CDR3 runs to 13 residues. In DNA form, the CDR3 reads TGTGCCATCAGCTTTGACAGGGTGAATGAGCAGTTCTTC. Its translation is CAISFDRVNEQFF.

The chain employs TRBV11-2 and TRBJ2-7, with 8 bases that match TRBD1. Losses at the gene ends were 3 bases for V and 4 bases for J; bases not matched to a gene: 5. The germline V gene encodes CDR1 SGHAT and CDR2 FQNNGV. The CDR3 totals 14 residues. The CDR3 DNA is TGTGCCAGCAGCTTTGGGACAGGCCAATACGAGCAGTACTTC. Its translation is CASSFGTGQYEQYF.